This is a list of T cell receptor beta chains from one sample in a study of Graves' ophthalmopathy and Graves' hyperthyroidism. TCRdb independently ran MiXCR on the multiplex PCR reads; one entry per CDR3 protein. The sample lists around 1.1 million distinct CDR3 sequences, around a third occurring once. The sequencing input was peripheral blood or thyroid tissue (not recorded which). The receptors originated from an adult man with Graves' hyperthyroidism. Both conserved end residues are part of each CDR3. A D gene is named only where the DNA matches it firmly. Size values are once, few and many counts, or a class for expanded clones, and some rows have none.

DNA | CDR3 | V | size | J | length | D
TGTGCCAGTACTGACAGGGGAGAGGAGACCCAGTACTTC | CASTDRGEETQYF | TRBV19 | - | TRBJ2-5 | 13 | TRBD1
TGCAGCGTTGATCCCGAAACTAGCGGGGGCGGGTTC | CSVDPETSGGGF | TRBV29-1 | many | TRBJ2-5 | 12 | TRBD2
TGTGCCAGCAGTTTAGCGGCCGGGCAGAAAGCTTTCTTT | CASSLAAGQKAFF | TRBV12-3/TRBV12-4 | few | TRBJ1-1 | 13 | -
TGTGCCAGCAGCTTCAGACCAGGGGCGGCAGGCTACACCTTC | CASSFRPGAAGYTF | TRBV5-4 | - | TRBJ1-2 | 14 | -
TGCAGTGCTAGGCCCCCAAACAGACTAAACGAGCAGTACTTC | CSARPPNRLNEQYF | TRBV20-1 | - | TRBJ2-7 | 14 | -
TGCAGTGCTAGAGATGCCCATCAGCCCCAGCATTTT | CSARDAHQPQHF | TRBV20-1 | - | TRBJ1-5 | 12 | -
TGTGCCAGCAGCCGGACCTTTAGCGGACAAGAGACCCAGTACTTC | CASSRTFSGQETQYF | TRBV7-2 | many | TRBJ2-5 | 15 | -
TGTGCCAGCAGCAAGACAGGGGCGACTGGAAACACCATATATTTT | CASSKTGATGNTIYF | TRBV7-3 | - | TRBJ1-3 | 15 | TRBD1
TGCGCCAGCCGCGCCGGGACAGGGGGCCCTTCCTACGAGCAGTACTTC | CASRAGTGGPSYEQYF | TRBV5-1 | - | TRBJ2-7 | 16 | TRBD1
TGTGCCAGCAGCTTAGTGGGGAGTAACTATGGCTACACCTTC | CASSLVGSNYGYTF | TRBV7-8 | many | TRBJ1-2 | 14 | -
TGTGCCAGCAGCCAGTCGACAGGGGGAGGGGAAAAACTGTTTTTT | CASSQSTGGGEKLFF | TRBV6-6 | many | TRBJ1-4 | 15 | TRBD1
TGTGCCAGCAGCGCTGAGGCGGGAGCGCCCTACGAGCAGTACTTC | CASSAEAGAPYEQYF | TRBV6-4 | many | TRBJ2-7 | 15 | TRBD2
TGCGCCAGCAGCTTGGGAGGGGGCGTCAACGAGCAGTACTTC | CASSLGGGVNEQYF | TRBV5-1 | many | TRBJ2-7 | 14 | TRBD1
TGTGCCAGTAGGACCCTCGTGGATCAGCCCCAGCATTTT | CASRTLVDQPQHF | TRBV19 | many | TRBJ1-5 | 13 | -
TGCAGTGCTGGGGCCTACACAGATACGCAGTATTTT | CSAGAYTDTQYF | TRBV20-1 | - | TRBJ2-3 | 12 | -
TGCGCCAGCAGCCAAGATTTTGGGCTAGCGATGGAGACCCAGTACTTC | CASSQDFGLAMETQYF | TRBV4-3 | - | TRBJ2-5 | 16 | -
TGTGCCAGCAGCTTAGATGGGCAGCCCCAGCATTTT | CASSLDGQPQHF | TRBV5-1 | many | TRBJ1-5 | 12 | -
TGTGCCAGTAGCAATATTATCAACGCGGACGAAGGTTCACCCCTCCACTTT | CASSNIINADEGSPLHF | TRBV19 | many | TRBJ1-6 | 17 | -
TGTGCCAGCGCACAGCCAAAAGAGACCCAGTACTTC | CASAQPKETQYF | TRBV7-9 | many | TRBJ2-5 | 12 | -
TGCGCCAGCAGCCAAGAGGTCAGGGGTACCTACGAGCAGTACTTC | CASSQEVRGTYEQYF | TRBV7-9 | - | TRBJ2-7 | 15 | -
TGCAGCGTGGAAGGGGCCAGGGCGAACACTGAAGCTTTCTTT | CSVEGARANTEAFF | TRBV29-1 | many | TRBJ1-1 | 14 | -
TGTGCCACCAGTGATTTCCAAGGGACTAGCCACACCGGGGAGCTGTTTTTT | CATSDFQGTSHTGELFF | TRBV24-1 | many | TRBJ2-2 | 17 | TRBD2
TGTGCCAGCGGGGTGGCCCTCCGGGGCGAGACCCAGTACTTC | CASGVALRGETQYF | TRBV2 | - | TRBJ2-5 | 14 | -
TGTGCCAGCAGCTTAGACGGACAGGGTTGGGACGAGCAGTACTTC | CASSLDGQGWDEQYF | TRBV7-2 | - | TRBJ2-7 | 15 | TRBD1
TGCGCCAGCAGTTGGGGGCAGGGAAATTTTAACTATGGCTACACCTTC | CASSWGQGNFNYGYTF | TRBV5-1 | - | TRBJ1-2 | 16 | -
TGTGCTAGTGCACAGGTACAGGGAGATACGCAGTATTTT | CASAQVQGDTQYF | TRBV12-5 | few | TRBJ2-3 | 13 | -
TGCGCCAGCAGTGACCCCCCTAACTATGGCTACACCTTC | CASSDPPNYGYTF | TRBV10-2 | once | TRBJ1-2 | 13 | -